This is a list of T cell receptor beta chains from one sample in a study of shared clonotypes between healthy human individuals. The protocol was immunoSEQ multiplex PCR, while the TCRdb copy is restricted to in-frame clones and leaves out a portion. The sample yields roughly 1 million clones, roughly 80% seen once. Sequencing was performed on memory CD4+ T cells sorted from blood. The origin of the receptors is a man aged 18 to 29 in good health. CDR3s include the opening cysteine and the closing phenylalanine or tryptophan. D genes are given only for firm matches. A row's size may be missing; if present it is once, few, many or a size class.

J gene: TRBJ2-5
D gene: .
V gene: TRBV9
clone size: .
CDR3 DNA: TGTGCCAGCAGCGGGGATAAGGGCCAAGAGACCCAGTACTTC
CDR3 protein: CASSGDKGQETQYF

J gene: TRBJ2-7
D gene: .
V gene: TRBV27
clone size: .
CDR3 DNA: TGTGCCAGCAGTTACCCCCCGTTATACGAGCAGTACTTC
CDR3 protein: CASSYPPLYEQYF

J gene: TRBJ1-5
D gene: .
V gene: TRBV2
clone size: .
CDR3 DNA: TGTGCCAGCACGGTGAACAGTTGGGGCAATCAGCCCCAGCATTTT
CDR3 protein: CASTVNSWGNQPQHF

J gene: TRBJ1-1
D gene: .
V gene: TRBV5-1
clone size: .
CDR3 DNA: TGCGCCAGCAGTATGGCACCGCCGAACACTGAAGCTTTCTTT
CDR3 protein: CASSMAPPNTEAFF

J gene: TRBJ2-7
D gene: .
V gene: TRBV7-2
clone size: .
CDR3 DNA: TGTGCCAGCAGCACCTGGACGGATTGGGCGTTAAGCTCCTACGAGCAGTACTTC
CDR3 protein: CASSTWTDWALSSYEQYF

J gene: TRBJ1-1
D gene: .
V gene: TRBV5-1
clone size: .
CDR3 DNA: TGCGCCAGCAGCTTGGCGCAGGGGATCCCTGAAGCTTTCTTT
CDR3 protein: CASSLAQGIPEAFF

J gene: TRBJ2-1
D gene: .
V gene: TRBV29-1
clone size: .
CDR3 DNA: TGCAGCGTATCGGTCTACAATGAGCAGTTCTTC
CDR3 protein: CSVSVYNEQFF

J gene: TRBJ2-5
D gene: TRBD1
V gene: TRBV9
clone size: .
CDR3 DNA: TGTGCCAGCAGCGAAGGGGGGCAGGGGACAGGGACCCAGTACTTC
CDR3 protein: CASSEGGQGTGTQYF

J gene: TRBJ2-1
D gene: .
V gene: TRBV7-2
clone size: .
CDR3 DNA: TGTGCCAGCAGCTCCTCCGCCCCCGGCTACAATGAGCAGTTCTTC
CDR3 protein: CASSSSAPGYNEQFF

J gene: TRBJ2-7
D gene: .
V gene: TRBV6-1
clone size: .
CDR3 DNA: TGTGCCAGCAGTGAAGCTGCAGGTAGTAGGTACGAGCAGTACTTC
CDR3 protein: CASSEAAGSRYEQYF

J gene: TRBJ2-3
D gene: .
V gene: TRBV5-4
clone size: .
CDR3 DNA: TGTGCCACCCAGGTTTTGAGGGGCACAGATACGCAGTATTTT
CDR3 protein: CATQVLRGTDTQYF

J gene: TRBJ2-1
D gene: .
V gene: TRBV2
clone size: once
CDR3 DNA: TGTGCCAGCAGCGGCCCGCTAAATGAGCAGTTCTTC
CDR3 protein: CASSGPLNEQFF

J gene: TRBJ2-7
D gene: .
V gene: TRBV10-1
clone size: .
CDR3 DNA: TGCGCCAGCAGTGACGGGAGTTACTCCTACGAGCAGTACTTC
CDR3 protein: CASSDGSYSYEQYF

J gene: TRBJ2-2
D gene: .
V gene: TRBV4-1
clone size: .
CDR3 DNA: TGCGCCAGCAGCCCCTTTTGGGCGGTCTCTGTCGGGGAGCTGTTTTTT
CDR3 protein: CASSPFWAVSVGELFF

J gene: TRBJ1-1
D gene: TRBD1
V gene: TRBV9
clone size: .
CDR3 DNA: TGTGCCAGCAGCGGGACAGGAACCACTGAAGCTTTCTTT
CDR3 protein: CASSGTGTTEAFF

J gene: TRBJ1-2
D gene: .
V gene: TRBV11-2
clone size: .
CDR3 DNA: TGTGCCAGCAGCCCACATCACGCGGGGGGCGATGGCTACACCTTC
CDR3 protein: CASSPHHAGGDGYTF

J gene: TRBJ2-7
D gene: TRBD2
V gene: TRBV27
clone size: .
CDR3 DNA: TGTGCCAGCAGTTTAGGGGGGGGATACGAGCAGTACTTC
CDR3 protein: CASSLGGGYEQYF

J gene: TRBJ2-3
D gene: .
V gene: TRBV30
clone size: .
CDR3 DNA: TGTGCCTGGAGTGCCTCCACCAGACAGTCTAGCACAGATACGCAGTATTTT
CDR3 protein: CAWSASTRQSSTDTQYF

J gene: TRBJ2-7
D gene: TRBD1
V gene: TRBV5-1
clone size: few
CDR3 DNA: TGCGCCAGCAGTGTTACGGGTACAGGGGGCATGCGGGAGCAGTACTTC
CDR3 protein: CASSVTGTGGMREQYF

J gene: TRBJ1-1
D gene: .
V gene: TRBV18
clone size: .
CDR3 DNA: TGTGCCAGCTCACCAAATGGGGGGAACACTGAAGCTTTCTTT
CDR3 protein: CASSPNGGNTEAFF

J gene: TRBJ1-1
D gene: TRBD1
V gene: TRBV5-6
clone size: .
CDR3 DNA: TGTGCCAGCAGCTGGGGACAGGGCGATACTGAAGCTTTCTTT
CDR3 protein: CASSWGQGDTEAFF

J gene: TRBJ2-4
D gene: .
V gene: TRBV19
clone size: .
CDR3 DNA: TGTGCCAAATCTGGGGGACGGAGACAGTACTTC
CDR3 protein: CAKSGGRRQYF

J gene: TRBJ2-7
D gene: .
V gene: TRBV29-1
clone size: .
CDR3 DNA: TGCAGCGTTGATCTGGAGGGGACTCTTCTACGGGAGCAGTACTTC
CDR3 protein: CSVDLEGTLLREQYF

J gene: TRBJ2-1
D gene: TRBD1
V gene: TRBV27
clone size: .
CDR3 DNA: TGTGCCAGCCGGAGTCCGGGACAGGGAGTTCATGAGCAGTTCTTC
CDR3 protein: CASRSPGQGVHEQFF

J gene: TRBJ2-7
D gene: .
V gene: TRBV28
clone size: .
CDR3 DNA: TGTGCCAGCAGTTTTTGGGACAACACCTACGAGCAGTACTTC
CDR3 protein: CASSFWDNTYEQYF

J gene: TRBJ1-1
D gene: .
V gene: TRBV7-9
clone size: .
CDR3 DNA: TGTGCCAGCAGCTTGGGGCAGGGAGACACTGAAGCTTTCTTT
CDR3 protein: CASSLGQGDTEAFF

J gene: TRBJ2-2
D gene: TRBD1
V gene: TRBV15
clone size: .
CDR3 DNA: TGTGCCACCAGCAGGCGACAGGGGAACACCGGGGAGCTGTTTTTT
CDR3 protein: CATSRRQGNTGELFF

J gene: TRBJ2-2
D gene: .
V gene: TRBV18
clone size: .
CDR3 DNA: TGTGCCAGCTCACCAGGGGCGGCGAACACCGGGGAGCTGTTTTTT
CDR3 protein: CASSPGAANTGELFF

J gene: TRBJ2-4
D gene: .
V gene: TRBV5-6
clone size: .
CDR3 DNA: TGTGCCAGCACCCGAGGGGAATCCAAAAACATTCAGTACTTC
CDR3 protein: CASTRGESKNIQYF

J gene: TRBJ2-2
D gene: .
V gene: TRBV6-1
clone size: .
CDR3 DNA: TGTGCCAGCAGTCAAGACAGACCGAACACCGGGGAGCTGTTTTTT
CDR3 protein: CASSQDRPNTGELFF

J gene: TRBJ2-5
D gene: .
V gene: TRBV5-8
clone size: .
CDR3 DNA: TGTGCCAGCAGCCGGTACCAAGAGACCCAGTACTTC
CDR3 protein: CASSRYQETQYF

J gene: TRBJ2-7
D gene: TRBD2
V gene: TRBV7-9
clone size: .
CDR3 DNA: TGTGCCAGCAGCTACGGACTAGCGGGAAGCTCCTACGAGCAGTACTTC
CDR3 protein: CASSYGLAGSSYEQYF

J gene: TRBJ1-1
D gene: .
V gene: TRBV10-3
clone size: .
CDR3 DNA: TGTGCCATCAGTGAGTCCCTGACAGCTCCAGACACTGAAGCTTTCTTT
CDR3 protein: CAISESLTAPDTEAFF

J gene: TRBJ2-7
D gene: .
V gene: TRBV28
clone size: few
CDR3 DNA: TGTGCCAGCAGCCCACGGGGATGGGGGATCCAACTCTACGAGCAGTACTTC
CDR3 protein: CASSPRGWGIQLYEQYF

J gene: TRBJ1-3
D gene: TRBD1
V gene: TRBV5-6
clone size: .
CDR3 DNA: TGTGCCAGCAGCGACCGAACGACAGGGTCTGGAAACACCATATATTTT
CDR3 protein: CASSDRTTGSGNTIYF

J gene: TRBJ1-5
D gene: .
V gene: TRBV10-3
clone size: .
CDR3 DNA: TGTGCCATCAGTGGTACAGGCGGGAATCAGCCCCAGCATTTT
CDR3 protein: CAISGTGGNQPQHF

J gene: TRBJ2-3
D gene: TRBD1
V gene: TRBV12-5
clone size: .
CDR3 DNA: TGTGCTAGTGGTCGGGGACAGGGCACAGATACGCAGTATTTT
CDR3 protein: CASGRGQGTDTQYF

J gene: TRBJ1-6
D gene: .
V gene: TRBV5-1
clone size: .
CDR3 DNA: TGCGCCAGCAGCTTGGAGCCTGGCGATAATTCACCCCTCCACTTT
CDR3 protein: CASSLEPGDNSPLHF

J gene: TRBJ1-4
D gene: .
V gene: TRBV15
clone size: few
CDR3 DNA: TGTGCCACCAGCAGAAAAGATGAAAAACTGTTTTTT
CDR3 protein: CATSRKDEKLFF

J gene: TRBJ2-7
D gene: .
V gene: TRBV30
clone size: few
CDR3 DNA: TGTGCCTGGGCGCTGGGGGGTACTTCCTACGAGCAGTACTTC
CDR3 protein: CAWALGGTSYEQYF

J gene: TRBJ2-5
D gene: .
V gene: TRBV5-5
clone size: .
CDR3 DNA: TGTGCCAGCACCTTAGACGGACACCGAGGGGAGACCCAGTACTTC
CDR3 protein: CASTLDGHRGETQYF

J gene: TRBJ1-5
D gene: .
V gene: TRBV5-8
clone size: .
CDR3 DNA: TGTGCCACCAGGTCGGCACCTAATAGCAATCAGCCCCAGCATTTT
CDR3 protein: CATRSAPNSNQPQHF